The rows below give T cell receptor beta chains drawn from one sample of a study of blood T cell repertoires in COVID-19. TCRdb's copy holds only in-frame clones and misses some; the assay was immunoSEQ multiplex PCR. The sample records about 190,000 clones, 60% to 80% being singletons. The sequenced sample was PBMCs or T cells enriched from blood (not recorded which). The receptors derive from a woman aged 45-65 years who had recovered from COVID-19. CDR3s include the opening cysteine and the closing phenylalanine or tryptophan. The order of the fields is J gene, clone size, V gene, D gene, CDR3 protein, CDR3 DNA. D genes are given only for firm matches. The size entry is marked missing in some rows and otherwise reads once, few, many or a size class.

J: TRBJ2-7
size: -
V: TRBV28
D: -
CDR3: CASSQRDSEQYF
DNA: TGTGCCAGCAGTCAACGCGACAGCGAGCAGTACTTC

J: TRBJ2-1
size: -
V: TRBV30
D: TRBD2
CDR3: CAWAGLAGAINEQFF
DNA: TGTGCCTGGGCGGGACTAGCGGGCGCCATCAACGAGCAGTTCTTC

J: TRBJ2-2
size: -
V: TRBV5-6
D: TRBD2
CDR3: CASSLGGRIGELFF
DNA: TGTGCCAGCAGCTTAGGCGGGAGGATCGGGGAGCTGTTTTTT

J: TRBJ1-2
size: -
V: TRBV10-3
D: -
CDR3: CAQSQGLNYGYTF
DNA: TGTGCCCAATCACAGGGTCTCAACTATGGCTACACCTTC

J: TRBJ2-7
size: -
V: TRBV29-1
D: -
CDR3: CSVDGQSFPYEQYF
DNA: TGCAGCGTTGATGGGCAGTCGTTTCCCTACGAGCAGTACTTC

J: TRBJ1-2
size: -
V: TRBV28
D: -
CDR3: CASSIANYGYTF
DNA: TGTGCCAGCAGTATCGCTAACTATGGCTACACCTTC

J: TRBJ1-2
size: few
V: TRBV5-4
D: -
CDR3: CASGPNTKLQGGYGYTF
DNA: TGTGCCAGCGGCCCTAACACCAAACTACAGGGAGGGTATGGCTACACCTTC

J: TRBJ1-5
size: -
V: TRBV7-6
D: TRBD1
CDR3: CASSGQEGQPQHF
DNA: TGTGCCAGCAGTGGACAGGAGGGTCAGCCCCAGCATTTT

J: TRBJ1-5
size: -
V: TRBV30
D: -
CDR3: CAWSAMEHQPQHF
DNA: TGTGCCTGGAGTGCGATGGAGCATCAGCCCCAGCATTTT

J: TRBJ1-3
size: -
V: TRBV7-2
D: -
CDR3: CASSLGVGPGGNTIYF
DNA: TGTGCCAGCAGCTTAGGAGTAGGGCCAGGGGGAAACACCATATATTTT

J: TRBJ1-1
size: -
V: TRBV5-1
D: -
CDR3: CATKREMGNTEAFF
DNA: TGCGCCACCAAAAGGGAGATGGGGAACACTGAAGCTTTCTTT

J: TRBJ1-5
size: -
V: TRBV27
D: TRBD1
CDR3: CASSFTWTGGVQPQHF
DNA: TGTGCCAGCAGTTTTACCTGGACAGGGGGTGTTCAGCCCCAGCATTTT

J: TRBJ2-5
size: -
V: TRBV9
D: TRBD1
CDR3: CASSPGTGMVSETQYF
DNA: TGTGCCAGCAGCCCAGGGACAGGGATGGTGTCAGAGACCCAGTACTTC

J: TRBJ1-5
size: -
V: TRBV7-2
D: -
CDR3: CASSSREGNQPQHF
DNA: TGTGCCAGCAGCTCCAGGGAGGGCAATCAGCCCCAGCATTTT

J: TRBJ1-3
size: -
V: TRBV9
D: -
CDR3: CASSLLGQTSGNTIYF
DNA: TGTGCCAGCAGCCTCCTAGGACAGACCTCTGGAAACACCATATATTTT

J: TRBJ2-2
size: once
V: TRBV5-8
D: TRBD2
CDR3: CASTRTSGMTNTGELFF
DNA: TGTGCCAGCACCAGGACTAGCGGGATGACGAACACCGGGGAGCTGTTTTTT

J: TRBJ2-5
size: -
V: TRBV4-1
D: -
CDR3: CASSQDFGKTQYF
DNA: TGCGCCAGCAGCCAAGATTTCGGGAAGACCCAGTACTTC

J: TRBJ1-1
size: once
V: TRBV6-4
D: TRBD1
CDR3: CASSPFAQGAAGTEAFF
DNA: TGTGCCAGCAGTCCCTTCGCACAGGGGGCAGCGGGCACTGAAGCTTTCTTT

J: TRBJ1-1
size: -
V: TRBV7-8
D: TRBD1
CDR3: CASSFPGTGVTEAFF
DNA: TGTGCCAGCAGCTTCCCGGGGACAGGGGTGACTGAAGCTTTCTTT

J: TRBJ2-7
size: -
V: TRBV11-2
D: TRBD1
CDR3: CASSPDRGREQYF
DNA: TGTGCCAGCAGCCCCGACAGGGGGCGTGAGCAGTACTTC

J: TRBJ1-2
size: many
V: TRBV5-1
D: -
CDR3: CASSPEGSLYGYTF
DNA: TGCGCCAGCAGCCCCGAGGGCAGCTTATATGGCTACACCTTC

J: TRBJ2-1
size: -
V: TRBV11-2
D: TRBD2
CDR3: CASSLAGGAGNEQFF
DNA: TGTGCCAGCAGCTTAGCGGGAGGGGCTGGAAATGAGCAGTTCTTC

J: TRBJ2-7
size: -
V: TRBV4-1
D: TRBD1
CDR3: CASSSSLGQGFYEQYF
DNA: TGCGCCAGCAGCTCAAGTCTGGGACAGGGCTTCTACGAGCAGTACTTC

J: TRBJ1-5
size: once
V: TRBV19
D: -
CDR3: CASSMDGGENQPQHF
DNA: TGTGCCAGTAGTATGGATGGGGGGGAAAATCAGCCCCAGCATTTT

J: TRBJ2-2
size: -
V: TRBV27
D: -
CDR3: CASSLSATGTGELFF
DNA: TGTGCCAGCAGTTTATCGGCGACAGGTACCGGGGAGCTGTTTTTT

J: TRBJ2-4
size: -
V: TRBV21-1
D: -
CDR3: CASSKVGKREGGKNIQYF
DNA: TGTGCCAGCAGCAAAGTGGGTAAGCGGGAGGGTGGCAAAAACATTCAGTACTTC

J: TRBJ2-7
size: -
V: TRBV3-1/TRBV3-2
D: TRBD1
CDR3: CASSRAGTGEYEQYF
DNA: TGTGCCAGCAGCCGAGCGGGGACAGGGGAATACGAGCAGTACTTC

J: TRBJ2-2
size: -
V: TRBV18
D: TRBD1
CDR3: CASSLTGANTGELFF
DNA: TGTGCCAGCTCACTGACAGGGGCCAACACCGGGGAGCTGTTTTTT